Described below is a single T cell receptor beta chain sequence and its context. What it recognizes is unknown. The data were obtained in a study of T cell repertoires in cytomegalovirus infection. Looking at the study overall: Through public TCR beta signatures, both CMV infection and matching HLA type were indicated. Overall study results and limits: HLA-C-restricted CMV-specific TCR beta clonotypes were dominant in the ex vivo response. Carriers of CMV and the relevant HLA type were discriminated by public TCR beta frequency.

Germline CDR1 is DFQATT and CDR2 is SNEGSKA (reference sequence). This CDR3 spans 14 amino acids. V lost 3 bases and J 7 bases, leaving 16 bases between the germline ends. From the reads, TCRdb called clonotypes with MiXCR, one entry per CDR3 protein. The data show 400,000 or so distinct CDR3 sequences, 15% to 20% seen once. The J gene is TRBJ1-5, the V gene TRBV20-1; D gene unclear. The receptor comes from a human donor in good health (CMV status not recorded). Some clones in this sample may be carry-over from other donors' samples. The sequencing input was PBMCs. The CDR3 sequence: CSASNTVRPQPQHF. CDR3 sequence (DNA): TGCAGTGCTAGCAATACGGTGCGTCCCCAGCCCCAGCATTTT.